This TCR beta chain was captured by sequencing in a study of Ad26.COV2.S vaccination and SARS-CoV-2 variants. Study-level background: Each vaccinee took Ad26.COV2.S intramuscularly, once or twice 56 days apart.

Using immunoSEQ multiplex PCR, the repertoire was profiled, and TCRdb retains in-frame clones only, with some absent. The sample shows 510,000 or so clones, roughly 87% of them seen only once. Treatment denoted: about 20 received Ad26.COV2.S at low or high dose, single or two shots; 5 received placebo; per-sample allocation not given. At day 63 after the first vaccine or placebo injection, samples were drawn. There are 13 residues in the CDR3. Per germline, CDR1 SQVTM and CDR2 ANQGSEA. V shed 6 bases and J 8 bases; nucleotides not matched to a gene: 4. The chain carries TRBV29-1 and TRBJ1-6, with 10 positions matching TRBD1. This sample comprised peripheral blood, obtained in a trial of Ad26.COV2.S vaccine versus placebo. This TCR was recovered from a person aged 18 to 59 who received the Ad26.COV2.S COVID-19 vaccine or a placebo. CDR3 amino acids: CSVKTGGDSPLHF. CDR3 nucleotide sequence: TGCAGCGTAAAGACAGGGGGCGATTCACCCCTCCACTTT.